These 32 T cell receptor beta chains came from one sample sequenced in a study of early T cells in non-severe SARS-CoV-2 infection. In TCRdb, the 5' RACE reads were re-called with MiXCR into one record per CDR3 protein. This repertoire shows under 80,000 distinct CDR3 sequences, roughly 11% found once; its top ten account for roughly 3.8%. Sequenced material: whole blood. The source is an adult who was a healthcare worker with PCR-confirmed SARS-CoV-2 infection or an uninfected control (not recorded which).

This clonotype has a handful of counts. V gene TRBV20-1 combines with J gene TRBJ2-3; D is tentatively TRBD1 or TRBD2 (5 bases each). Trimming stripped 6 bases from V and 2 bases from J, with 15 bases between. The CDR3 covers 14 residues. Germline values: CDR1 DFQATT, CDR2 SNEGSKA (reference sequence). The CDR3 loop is CSALRPGPTDTQYF. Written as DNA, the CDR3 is TGCAGTGCCCTACGACCGGGACCCACAGATACGCAGTATTTT.

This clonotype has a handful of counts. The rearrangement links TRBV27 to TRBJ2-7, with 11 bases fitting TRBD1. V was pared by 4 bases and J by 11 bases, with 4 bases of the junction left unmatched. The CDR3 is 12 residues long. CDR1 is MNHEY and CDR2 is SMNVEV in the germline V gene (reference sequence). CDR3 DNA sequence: TGTGCCAGCAGTTCGAGGACAGGGGGCGAGTACTTC. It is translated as CASSSRTGGEYF.

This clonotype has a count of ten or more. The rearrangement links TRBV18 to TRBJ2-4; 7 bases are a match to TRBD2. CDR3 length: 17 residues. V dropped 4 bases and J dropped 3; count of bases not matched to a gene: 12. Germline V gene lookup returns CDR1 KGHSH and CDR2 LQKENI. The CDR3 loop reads CASSRAPTSPGKNIQYF. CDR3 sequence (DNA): TGTGCCAGCTCACGGGCCCCGACTAGCCCGGGCAAAAACATTCAGTACTTC.

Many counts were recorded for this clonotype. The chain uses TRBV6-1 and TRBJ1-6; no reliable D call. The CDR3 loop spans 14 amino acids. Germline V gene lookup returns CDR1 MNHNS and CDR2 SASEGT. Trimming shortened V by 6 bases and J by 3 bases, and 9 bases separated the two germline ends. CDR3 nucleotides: TGTGCCAGCAGAACAGCGATCTATAATTCACCCCTCCACTTT. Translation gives CASRTAIYNSPLHF.

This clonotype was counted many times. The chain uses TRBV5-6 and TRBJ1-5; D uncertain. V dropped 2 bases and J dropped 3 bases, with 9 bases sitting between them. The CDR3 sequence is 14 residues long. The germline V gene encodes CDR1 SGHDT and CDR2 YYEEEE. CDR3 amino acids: CASSFWQANQPQHF. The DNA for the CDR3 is TGTGCCAGCAGCTTTTGGCAGGCCAATCAGCCCCAGCATTTT. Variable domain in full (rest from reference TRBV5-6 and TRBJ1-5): DAGVTQSPTHLIKTRGQQVTLRCSPKSGHDTVSWYQQALGQGPQFIFQYYEEEERQRGNFPDRFSGHQFPNYSSELNVNALLLGDSALYLCASSFWQANQPQHFGDGTRLSIL.

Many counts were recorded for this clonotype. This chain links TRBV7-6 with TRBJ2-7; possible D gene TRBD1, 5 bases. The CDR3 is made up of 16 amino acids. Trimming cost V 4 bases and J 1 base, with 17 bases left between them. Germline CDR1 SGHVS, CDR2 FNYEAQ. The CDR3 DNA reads TGTGCCAGCAGCTGGGCTGACAGCCTCGAGTCCTACGAGCAGTACTTC. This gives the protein CASSWADSLESYEQYF.

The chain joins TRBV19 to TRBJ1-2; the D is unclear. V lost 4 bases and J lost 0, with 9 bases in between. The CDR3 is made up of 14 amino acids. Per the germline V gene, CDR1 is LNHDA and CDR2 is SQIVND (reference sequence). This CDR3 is CASSTKLSNYGYTF. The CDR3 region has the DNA TGTGCCAGTAGTACCAAGCTTTCTAACTATGGCTACACCTTC.

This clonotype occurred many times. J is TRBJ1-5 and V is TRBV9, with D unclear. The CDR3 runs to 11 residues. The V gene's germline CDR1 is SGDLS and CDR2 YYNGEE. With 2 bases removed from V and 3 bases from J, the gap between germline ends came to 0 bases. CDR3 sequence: CASSVNQPQHF. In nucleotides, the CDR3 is TGTGCCAGCAGCGTCAATCAGCCCCAGCATTTT.

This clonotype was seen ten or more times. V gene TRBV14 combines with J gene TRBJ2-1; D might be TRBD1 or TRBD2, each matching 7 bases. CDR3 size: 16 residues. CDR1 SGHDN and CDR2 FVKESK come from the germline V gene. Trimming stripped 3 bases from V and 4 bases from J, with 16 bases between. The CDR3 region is CASSHRQGGPYNEQFF. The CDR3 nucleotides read TGTGCCAGCAGCCATCGCCAGGGGGGGCCTTACAATGAGCAGTTCTTC.

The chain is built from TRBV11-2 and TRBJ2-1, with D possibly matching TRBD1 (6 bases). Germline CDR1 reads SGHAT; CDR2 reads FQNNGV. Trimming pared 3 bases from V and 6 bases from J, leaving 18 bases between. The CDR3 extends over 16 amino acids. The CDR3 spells CASSLNPTGLSNEQFF. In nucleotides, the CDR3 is TGTGCCAGCAGCTTGAACCCAACAGGGTTGTCCAATGAGCAGTTCTTC.

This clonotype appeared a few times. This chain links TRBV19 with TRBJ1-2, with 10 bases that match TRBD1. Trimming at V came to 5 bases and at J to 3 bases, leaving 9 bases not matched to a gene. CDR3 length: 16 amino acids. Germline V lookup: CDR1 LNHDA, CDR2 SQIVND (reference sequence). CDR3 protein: CASSYSGQGSYYGYTF. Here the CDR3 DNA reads TGTGCCAGTAGTTATTCGGGACAGGGGAGTTACTATGGCTACACCTTC.

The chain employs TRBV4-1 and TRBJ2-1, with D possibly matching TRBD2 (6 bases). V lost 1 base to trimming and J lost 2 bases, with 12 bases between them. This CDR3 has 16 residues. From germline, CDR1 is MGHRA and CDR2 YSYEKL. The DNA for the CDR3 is TGCGCCAGCAGCCAAGTCGCGGGGATGACCTACAATGAGCAGTTCTTC. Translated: CASSQVAGMTYNEQFF.

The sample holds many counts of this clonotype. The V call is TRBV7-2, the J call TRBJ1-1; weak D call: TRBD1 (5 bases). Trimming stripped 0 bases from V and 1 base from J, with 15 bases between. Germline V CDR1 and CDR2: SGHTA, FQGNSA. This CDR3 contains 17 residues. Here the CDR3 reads CASSLAATRGANTEAFF. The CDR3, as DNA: TGTGCCAGCAGCTTAGCCGCAACTCGAGGGGCGAACACTGAAGCTTTCTTT.

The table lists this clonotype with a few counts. CDR3 nucleotides: TGTGCCAGCAGCCCGCCCCCAGGAACCTCCGAGCAGTACTTC. It codes for CASSPPPGTSEQYF. The V call is TRBV5-4, the J call TRBJ2-7; D is uncertain. There are 14 residues in the CDR3. Looked up from germline, CDR1 is SGHNT and CDR2 is YYREEE (reference sequence). Trimming removed 4 bases at V and 6 bases at J, with 17 bases between.

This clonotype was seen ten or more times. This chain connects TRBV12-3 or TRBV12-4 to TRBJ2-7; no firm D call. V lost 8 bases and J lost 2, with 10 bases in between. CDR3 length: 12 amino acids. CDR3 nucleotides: TGTGCCAGCGGTTACAGAACCTACGAGCAGTACTTC. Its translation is CASGYRTYEQYF.

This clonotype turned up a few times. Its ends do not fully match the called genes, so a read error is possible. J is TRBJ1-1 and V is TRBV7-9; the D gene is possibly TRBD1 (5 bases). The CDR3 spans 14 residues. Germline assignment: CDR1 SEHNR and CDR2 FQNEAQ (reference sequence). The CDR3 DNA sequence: TGTGCCAACAGCCCGCGGGGGAGGAACACTGAAGCTTTCTTT. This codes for CANSPRGRNTEAFF.

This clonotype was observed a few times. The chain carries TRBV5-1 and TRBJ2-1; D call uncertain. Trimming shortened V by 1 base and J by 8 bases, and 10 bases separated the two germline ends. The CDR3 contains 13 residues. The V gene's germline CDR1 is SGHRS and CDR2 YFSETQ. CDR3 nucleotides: TGCGCCAGCAGCTTGTTAGTTGGAGATGAGCAGTTCTTC. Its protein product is CASSLLVGDEQFF. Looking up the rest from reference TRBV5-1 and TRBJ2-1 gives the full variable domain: KAGVTQTPRYLIKTRGQQVTLSCSPISGHRSVSWYQQTPGQGLQFLFEYFSETQRNKGNFPGRFSGRQFSNSRSEMNVSTLELGDSALYLCASSLLVGDEQFFGPGTRLTVL.

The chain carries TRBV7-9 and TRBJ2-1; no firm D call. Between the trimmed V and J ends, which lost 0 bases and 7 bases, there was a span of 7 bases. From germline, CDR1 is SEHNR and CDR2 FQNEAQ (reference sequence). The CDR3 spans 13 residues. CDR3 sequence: CASSLALANEQFF. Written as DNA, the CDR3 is TGTGCCAGCAGCTTAGCGCTCGCGAATGAGCAGTTCTTC. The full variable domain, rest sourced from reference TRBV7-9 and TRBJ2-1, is DTGVSQNPRHKITKRGQNVTFRCDPISEHNRLYWYRQTLGQGPEFLTYFQNEAQLEKSRLLSDRFSAERPKGSFSTLEIQRTEQGDSAMYLCASSLALANEQFFGPGTRLTVL.

The CDR3 DNA is TGTGCCAGCAGCGGTGTGCCTCCCTACGAGCAGTACTTC. Its protein is CASSGVPPYEQYF. This chain uses TRBV11-1 with TRBJ2-7; D unresolved. Trimming cost V 5 bases and J 2 bases, with 10 bases left between them. The CDR3 is 13 amino acids. The germline V gene encodes CDR1 SGHAT and CDR2 FQDESV (reference sequence).

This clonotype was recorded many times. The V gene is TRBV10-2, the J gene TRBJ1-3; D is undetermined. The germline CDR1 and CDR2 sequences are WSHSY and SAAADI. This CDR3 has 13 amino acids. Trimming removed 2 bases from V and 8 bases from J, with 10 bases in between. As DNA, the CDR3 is TGCGCCAGCAGTGAGGCCCAGGACGACACCATATATTTT. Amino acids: CASSEAQDDTIYF.

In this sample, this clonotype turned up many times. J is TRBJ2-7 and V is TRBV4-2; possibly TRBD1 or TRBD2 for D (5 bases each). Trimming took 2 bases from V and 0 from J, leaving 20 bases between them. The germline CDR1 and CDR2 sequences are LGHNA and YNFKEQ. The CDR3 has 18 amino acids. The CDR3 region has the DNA TGTGCCAGCAGCCAATCTACTCTTGGGCCGGGACCCTCCTACGAGCAGTACTTC. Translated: CASSQSTLGPGPSYEQYF.

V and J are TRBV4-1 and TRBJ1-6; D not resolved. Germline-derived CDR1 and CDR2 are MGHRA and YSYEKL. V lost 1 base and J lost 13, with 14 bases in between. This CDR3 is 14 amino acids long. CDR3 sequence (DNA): TGCGCCAGCAGCCAAGCTACTGTAGGCCTCCCCCTCCACTTT. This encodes CASSQATVGLPLHF.

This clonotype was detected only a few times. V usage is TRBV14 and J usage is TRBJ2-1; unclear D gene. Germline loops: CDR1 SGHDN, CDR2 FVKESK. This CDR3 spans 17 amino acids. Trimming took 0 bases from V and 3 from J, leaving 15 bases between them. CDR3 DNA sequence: TGTGCCAGCAGCCAAGATGATGCGGCAAACCTCTACAATGAGCAGTTCTTC. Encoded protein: CASSQDDAANLYNEQFF.

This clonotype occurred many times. CDR3 loop: CSASLTSGVRNTQYF. The CDR3 region has the DNA TGCAGTGCTAGTCTGACTAGCGGGGTCCGGAATACGCAGTATTTT. The chain uses TRBV20-1 and TRBJ2-3, with 11 bases that match TRBD2. Trimming cost V 3 bases and J 7 bases; bases outside gene matches: 9. Germline lookup yields CDR1 DFQATT and CDR2 SNEGSKA (reference sequence). This CDR3 contains 15 residues.

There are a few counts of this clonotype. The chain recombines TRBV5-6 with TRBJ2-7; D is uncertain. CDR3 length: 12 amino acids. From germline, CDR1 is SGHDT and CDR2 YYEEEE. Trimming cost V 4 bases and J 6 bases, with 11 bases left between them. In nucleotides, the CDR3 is TGTGCCAGCAGCGGGCCAGAATTCGAGCAGTACTTC. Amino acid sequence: CASSGPEFEQYF.

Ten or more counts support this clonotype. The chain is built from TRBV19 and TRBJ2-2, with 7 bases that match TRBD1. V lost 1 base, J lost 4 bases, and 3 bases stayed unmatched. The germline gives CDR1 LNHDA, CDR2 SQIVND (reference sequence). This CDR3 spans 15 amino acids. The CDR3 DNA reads TGTGCCAGTAGTATAGGACAGGGTGGCACCGGGGAGCTGTTTTTT. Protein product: CASSIGQGGTGELFF.

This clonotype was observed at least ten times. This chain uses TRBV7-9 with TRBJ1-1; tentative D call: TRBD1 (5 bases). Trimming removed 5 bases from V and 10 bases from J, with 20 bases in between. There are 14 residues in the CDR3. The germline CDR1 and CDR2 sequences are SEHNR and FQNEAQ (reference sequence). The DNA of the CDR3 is TGTGCCAGCAGCCCCCCCGGGACCCCCGGTAGAGCTTTCTTT. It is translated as CASSPPGTPGRAFF.

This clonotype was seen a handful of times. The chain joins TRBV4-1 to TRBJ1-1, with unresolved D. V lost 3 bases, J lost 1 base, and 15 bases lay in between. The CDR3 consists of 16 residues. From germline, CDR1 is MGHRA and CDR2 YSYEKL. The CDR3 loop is CASSHLLRRENTEAFF. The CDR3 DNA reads TGCGCCAGCAGCCATCTCCTCCGGCGGGAGAACACTGAAGCTTTCTTT.

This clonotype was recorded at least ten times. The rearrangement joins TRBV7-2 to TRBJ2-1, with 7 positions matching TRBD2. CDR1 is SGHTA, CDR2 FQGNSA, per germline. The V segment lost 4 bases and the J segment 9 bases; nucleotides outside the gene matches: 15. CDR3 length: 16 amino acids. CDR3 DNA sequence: TGTGCCAGCAGCTCCTATTCTAGCGGTCGTAGCGGTGAGCAGTTCTTC. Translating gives CASSSYSSGRSGEQFF.

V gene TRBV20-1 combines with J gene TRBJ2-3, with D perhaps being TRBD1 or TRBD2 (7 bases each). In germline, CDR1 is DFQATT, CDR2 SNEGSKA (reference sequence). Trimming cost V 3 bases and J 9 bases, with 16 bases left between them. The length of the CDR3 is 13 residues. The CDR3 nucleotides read TGCAGTGCTAGTAACGGGGGAGGGGGCACGCAGTATTTT. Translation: CSASNGGGGTQYF.

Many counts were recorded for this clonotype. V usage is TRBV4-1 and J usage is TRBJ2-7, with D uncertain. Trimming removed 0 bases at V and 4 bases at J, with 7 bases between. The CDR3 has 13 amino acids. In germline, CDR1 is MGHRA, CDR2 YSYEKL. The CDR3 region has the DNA TGCGCCAGCAGCCAAGATCTTGGGTACGAGCAGTACTTC. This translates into CASSQDLGYEQYF.

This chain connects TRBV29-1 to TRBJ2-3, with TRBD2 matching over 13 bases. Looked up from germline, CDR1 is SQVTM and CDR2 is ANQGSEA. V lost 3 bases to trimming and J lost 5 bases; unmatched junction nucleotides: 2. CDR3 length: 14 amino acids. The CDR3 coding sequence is TGCAGCGTTGACGGACTAGCGGGAGAAGATACGCAGTATTTT. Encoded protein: CSVDGLAGEDTQYF.